The 8 T cell receptor beta chains below come from one sample, sequenced in a study of CD8+CD57+ T cells in acquired aplastic anemia. Patients chosen for sequencing had shown CD8+CD57+ cell expansion by flow cytometry. Both TCR beta VDJ combination and CDR3 sequence profiling were carried out. Genomic DNA was the template for this profiling. MiXCR, applied by TCRdb to the reads, yields one record per CDR3 protein. The table shows about 240,000 distinct CDR3 sequences, with around 45% occurring only once. Sequenced: sorted CD4+, CD8+, or CD8+CD57+ T cells (not recorded which) from PBMCs. The receptor source for this set is a human donor with aplastic anemia.

This clonotype has ten or more counts. The rearrangement uses TRBV10-2 and TRBJ1-6; D is undetermined. The CDR3 loop spans 15 amino acids. Germline values: CDR1 WSHSY, CDR2 SAAADI. Trimming cost V 0 bases and J 8 bases, with 11 bases left between them. The CDR3 spells CASSESVMVYSPLHF. The CDR3 region has the DNA TGCGCCAGCAGTGAGTCGGTGATGGTTTATTCACCCCTCCACTTT.

This clonotype was picked up many times. The genes are TRBV7-6 and TRBJ2-1; possibly TRBD2 for D (6 bases). The CDR3 covers 15 residues. The germline V gene encodes CDR1 SGHVS and CDR2 FNYEAQ. The germline V and J ends were trimmed by 2 bases and 5 bases, with 13 bases remaining between them. The CDR3 DNA reads TGTGCCAGCAGCTTATCCCTCGGGAGCAACAATGAGCAGTTCTTC. As protein: CASSLSLGSNNEQFF.

This chain joins TRBV11-3 and TRBJ1-5, with no clear D. The CDR3 covers 16 residues. From germline, CDR1 is SGHNT and CDR2 YENEEA. V lost 3 bases to trimming and J lost 2 bases, with 14 bases between them. The CDR3 region has the DNA TGTGCCAGCAGCTTGGTAGAGGGAGATGGCAATCAGCCCCAGCATTTT. It specifies CASSLVEGDGNQPQHF.

As concerns this clonotype: This may arise from a read error, as a much more abundant clone is one base away. This chain links TRBV28 with TRBJ1-5; 9 positions match TRBD1. From germline, CDR1 is MDHEN and CDR2 SYDVKM. V lost 5 bases and J lost 6; bases outside the gene matches: 8. This CDR3 contains 15 residues. The CDR3 loop is CASSPDRGSTQPQHF. Written as DNA, the CDR3 is TGTGCCAGCAGTCCCGACAGGGGGTCGACTCAGCCCCAGCATTTT.

This clonotype was observed a handful of times. The V gene is TRBV7-2, the J gene TRBJ2-5; 8 nucleotides align to TRBD2. This CDR3 has 14 amino acids. The germline V gene encodes CDR1 SGHTA and CDR2 FQGNSA. The J segment lost 5 bases and the V segment lost 6 bases, leaving 8 bases of the junction unmatched. The CDR3 is CASRGLAPGETQYF. CDR3 DNA: TGTGCCAGCAGAGGACTAGCCCCCGGGGAGACCCAGTACTTC.

The chain recombines TRBV6-5 with TRBJ1-5; D call uncertain. Germline CDR1 is MNHEY and CDR2 is SVGAGI. This CDR3 contains 14 residues. The V and J ends lost 1 base and 8 bases respectively, with 12 bases between them. CDR3 loop: CASSYLSSGEPQHF. CDR3 coding DNA: TGTGCCAGCAGTTACTTGTCCTCTGGGGAGCCCCAGCATTTT.

For this clonotype: A read error is possible here, since a much larger clone lies one base away. The chain carries TRBV12-5 and TRBJ2-7; D remains ambiguous. The CDR3 length is 12 residues. The V gene's germline CDR1 is LGHNT and CDR2 FRNRAP. Trimming took 3 bases from V and 4 from J, leaving 7 bases between them. The CDR3 region has the DNA TGTGCTAGTGGTTTTGATGGGTACGAGCAGTACTTC. It yields the protein CASGFDGYEQYF.

The chain uses TRBV7-3 and TRBJ1-1; D gene unclear. Germline CDR1 SGHTA, CDR2 FQGTGA. The CDR3 covers 14 residues. V was pared by 5 bases and J by 11 bases, with 21 bases between. CDR3 region: CASSILAGGGSAFF. The DNA for the CDR3 is TGTGCCAGCAGCATCCTAGCGGGCGGAGGGAGCGCTTTCTTT.